This TCR beta chain was retrieved from a study of radiation and T cells in renal cell carcinoma. Measured with immunoSEQ multiplex PCR; TCRdb has only the in-frame clones, and not every one. Of about 64,000 clones in the sample, around 80% were seen once. This clone was observed a handful of times. This CDR3 has 13 residues. V gave up 5 bases and J gave up 14 bases, with 20 bases separating them. Germline V lookup: CDR1 SGHVS, CDR2 FQNEAQ. The time point: blood 4 weeks post-SBRT, at nephrectomy. Treatment here: 15 Gy SBRT to primary tumor, nephrectomy 4 weeks later. This renal cell carcinoma was of the clear cell type.

This TCR was sampled from a man aged 60 to 75 with renal cell carcinoma. The genes are TRBV7-8 and TRBJ2-3; D ambiguous. The material sequenced was blood, taken from a patient whose treatment included radiotherapy and nephrectomy. The CDR3 nucleotides read TGTGCCAGCAGCCGCCATCCGACCCGGATCCTGTATTTT. Translating gives CASSRHPTRILYF.